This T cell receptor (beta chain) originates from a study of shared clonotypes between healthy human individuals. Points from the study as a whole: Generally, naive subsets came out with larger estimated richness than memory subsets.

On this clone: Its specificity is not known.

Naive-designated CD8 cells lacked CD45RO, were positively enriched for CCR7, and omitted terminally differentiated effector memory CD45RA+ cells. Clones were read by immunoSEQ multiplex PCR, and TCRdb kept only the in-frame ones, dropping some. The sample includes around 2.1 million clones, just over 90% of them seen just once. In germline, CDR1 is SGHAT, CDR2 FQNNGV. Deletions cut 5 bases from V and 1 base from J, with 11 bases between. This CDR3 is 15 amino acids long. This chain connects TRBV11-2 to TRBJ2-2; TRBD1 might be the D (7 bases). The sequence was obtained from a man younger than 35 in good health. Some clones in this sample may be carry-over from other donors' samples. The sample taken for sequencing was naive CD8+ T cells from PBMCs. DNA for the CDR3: TGTGCCAGCAGCGACAGGGAGGTGAACACCGGGGAGCTGTTTTTT. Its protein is CASSDREVNTGELFF.